The rows below give T cell receptor beta chains drawn from one sample of a study of cytomegalovirus exposure and HLA in healthy donors. Profiling relied on immunoSEQ multiplex PCR, and the TCRdb table lists in-frame clones only, not all of them. The repertoire includes more than 140,000 clones, around 65% of them detected once, and 3% sits in the top ten. Sequenced material: PBMCs. All receptors come from a woman in her thirties in good health and CMV-seropositive. Each CDR3 is given with its conserved first and last residue. A D gene is named only where the DNA matches it firmly. The size field is filled for only some rows; it gives once, few, many or a size class.

cdr3_length j_call clone_size d_call v_call cdr3_nt cdr3_aa
13 TRBJ1-1 - - TRBV29-1 TGCAGCGTGCACAGCCCCATGAACACTGAAGCTTTCTTT CSVHSPMNTEAFF
12 TRBJ1-2 - TRBD1 TRBV6-5 TGTGCCAGCAGTTTGACAGGGGGCGGCTACACCTTC CASSLTGGGYTF
14 TRBJ1-1 few - TRBV6-5 TGTGCCAGCAGACAGGACGGTAGGGTCACTGAAGCTTTCTTT CASRQDGRVTEAFF
12 TRBJ1-1 - - TRBV5-8 TGTGCCACCCCCACACCGAACACTGAAGCTTTCTTT CATPTPNTEAFF
16 TRBJ2-3 few TRBD2 TRBV4-1 TGCGCCAGCAGCACCGGACTAGCGAGAAGCACAGATACGCAGTATTTT CASSTGLARSTDTQYF
13 TRBJ1-1 few - TRBV2 TGTGCCAGCAGAACAGATTCGAACACTGAAGCTTTCTTT CASRTDSNTEAFF
13 TRBJ1-2 - TRBD1 TRBV5-1 TGCGCCAGCAGCTCGGGGACAGGGACTGGCTACACCTTC CASSSGTGTGYTF
17 TRBJ2-1 - - TRBV4-1 TGCGCCAGCAGCCAAGTGACAGGAATAGTTCTCTACAATGAGCAGTTCTTC CASSQVTGIVLYNEQFF
12 TRBJ1-1 few - TRBV18 TGTGCCAGCTCACCTTTGGAGTTGGGAGCTTTCTTT CASSPLELGAFF
13 TRBJ2-3 - TRBD1 TRBV5-1 TGCGCCAGCAGCCCGGACAGGGCAGATACGCAGTATTTT CASSPDRADTQYF
17 TRBJ2-4 - TRBD1 TRBV7-9 TGTGCCAGCAGCTTAGCGCTGTTCTCCGGTGCCGACAGGGGTATCAACTTC CASSLALFSGADRGINF
12 TRBJ1-2 few TRBD1 TRBV5-6 TGTGCCAGCACAGGACAGGTCTATGGCTACACCTTC CASTGQVYGYTF
13 TRBJ2-5 - - TRBV5-4 TGTGCCAGCAGCTTGATAGACCAAGAGACCCAGTACTTC CASSLIDQETQYF
15 TRBJ1-5 - - TRBV5-1 TGCGCCAGCAGCTTGGGGGGCATGGGGAATCAGCCCCAGCATTTT CASSLGGMGNQPQHF
11 TRBJ2-5 few - TRBV7-9 TGTGCCAGCAGCGATAGCGAGACCCAGTACTTC CASSDSETQYF
15 TRBJ1-3 - - TRBV7-6 TGTGCCAGCAGCCCGCAACAGGGACAAGGAAACACCATATATTTT CASSPQQGQGNTIYF
15 TRBJ1-5 once TRBD1 TRBV7-2 TGTGCCAGCAGCTTGGACAGGGGGGGCAATCAGCCCCAGCATTTT CASSLDRGGNQPQHF
14 TRBJ2-1 - - TRBV2 TGTGCCAGCCAACGGGACACCGTATACAATGAGCAGTTCTTC CASQRDTVYNEQFF
13 TRBJ2-3 few - TRBV7-2 TGTGCCAGCAGCTTAGGAGAGGCAGATACGCAGTATTTT CASSLGEADTQYF
15 TRBJ2-7 few TRBD1 TRBV19 TGTGCCAGTAGTCTCGGGACAGGGGGCGGCTACGAGCAGTACTTC CASSLGTGGGYEQYF
15 TRBJ1-2 - TRBD1 TRBV19 TGTGCCAGTAGTGCCTCAAGACAGGGTATCTATGGCTACACCTTC CASSASRQGIYGYTF
13 TRBJ1-4 - - TRBV6-1 TGTGCCAGCAGCCCTAATATTAATGAAAAACTGTTTTTT CASSPNINEKLFF
16 TRBJ2-7 - - TRBV11-2 TGTGCCAGCAGCTTACATGAGGGGGGGCTCCTCTACGAGCAGTACTTC CASSLHEGGLLYEQYF
13 TRBJ2-5 - - TRBV9 TGTGCCAGCGGGCAGTCACTTGGGGAGACCCAGTACTTC CASGQSLGETQYF
20 TRBJ2-6 - TRBD2 TRBV10-3 TGTGCCATCAGTGAGTCCAGAACGGGACTAGAACGGCCTGGGGCCAACGTCCTGACTTTC CAISESRTGLERPGANVLTF
15 TRBJ1-1 - TRBD1 TRBV5-6 TGTGCCAGCAGCCATCAGGGGGCGCCAAACACTGAAGCTTTCTTT CASSHQGAPNTEAFF
15 TRBJ2-1 few - TRBV7-9 TGTGCCAGCAGCCCCTCCGGAGTGAGGGACAATGAGCAGTTCTTC CASSPSGVRDNEQFF
12 TRBJ1-1 few - TRBV13 TGTGCCAGCAGTTCACTAACCCTGGGAGCTTTCTTT CASSSLTLGAFF
13 TRBJ1-1 - - TRBV11-2 TGTGCCAGCAGCTTAGGCGTGAACACTGAAGCTTTCTTT CASSLGVNTEAFF
13 TRBJ1-3 - - TRBV2 TGTGCCAGCAGAATCAGCTCTGGAAACACCATATATTTT CASRISSGNTIYF
12 TRBJ1-1 few - TRBV6-1 TGTGCCACCTCCCCTGGGCCCACTGAAGCTTTCTTT CATSPGPTEAFF
13 TRBJ1-1 - - TRBV15 TGTGCCACCAGATCCGTAATGAACACTGAAGCTTTCTTT CATRSVMNTEAFF
14 TRBJ1-1 - TRBD1 TRBV18 TGTGCCAGCTCACCACCGGGACAGGGTTCTAATGGTTTCTTT CASSPPGQGSNGFF
16 TRBJ2-1 - TRBD2 TRBV10-3 TGTGCCATCAATCGCGATGCGGGAGGGCCTAGCAATGAGCAGTTCTTC CAINRDAGGPSNEQFF
15 TRBJ2-1 - TRBD1 TRBV5-1 TGCGCCAGCAGCTCCGGGACAGGGGTTAGGAATGAGCAGTTCTTC CASSSGTGVRNEQFF
15 TRBJ2-5 - - TRBV6-5 TGTGCCAGCAGTTACCTCGTTGCAGGGTCAGAGACCCAGTACTTC CASSYLVAGSETQYF
15 TRBJ1-4 - - TRBV5-8 TGTGCCAGCAGCTTAGGAGGGGCTACTAATGAAAAACTGTTTTTT CASSLGGATNEKLFF
13 TRBJ1-2 - - TRBV6-5 TGTGCCAGCAGGCTCTCGAGGGCCGATGGCTACACCTTC CASRLSRADGYTF
15 TRBJ1-5 - - TRBV4-1 TGCGCCAGCAGCCAAGATGCGACCCGAGGGCAGCCCCAGCATTTT CASSQDATRGQPQHF
15 TRBJ2-1 - - TRBV7-7 TGTGCCAGCAGCTTAGGTCCCGTTTCCTACAATGAGCAGTTCTTC CASSLGPVSYNEQFF
14 TRBJ2-5 - - TRBV15 TGTGCCACCAGCGGGGGGGCAGCGGGAGAGACCCAGTACTTC CATSGGAAGETQYF
12 TRBJ2-1 - TRBD1 TRBV10-3 TGTGCCGTGGGACAGGGGTCTGATGAGCAGTTCTTC CAVGQGSDEQFF
13 TRBJ2-7 - - TRBV5-1 TGCGCCAGCAGCTTGGAGCGGGCCTACGAGCAGTACTTC CASSLERAYEQYF
15 TRBJ2-5 - TRBD2 TRBV6-6 TGTGCCAGCAGTTCCGGGACTAACCTCCGGGAGACCCAGTACTTC CASSSGTNLRETQYF
14 TRBJ2-3 - TRBD2 TRBV30 TGTGCCTGGGGAACGCGGGAGGGCACAGATACGCAGTATTTT CAWGTREGTDTQYF
15 TRBJ1-2 - - TRBV5-1 TGCGCCAGCAGCTTGTATCCGGCAGGAGGCTATGGCTACACCTTC CASSLYPAGGYGYTF
14 TRBJ1-1 - - TRBV6-1 TGTGCCAGCAGTTTCCTAGATAGCGACACTGAAGCTTTCTTT CASSFLDSDTEAFF
13 TRBJ1-4 few - TRBV2 TGTGCCAGTACGTACAGGGAGCGGGAAAAACTGTTTTTT CASTYREREKLFF
14 TRBJ1-1 few TRBD1 TRBV5-1 TGCGCTGCACGAGGGACAGGGGCGGACACTGAAGCTTTCTTT CAARGTGADTEAFF
12 TRBJ1-5 - TRBD1 TRBV19 TGTGCCACCGGACAGGGCACTCAGCCCCAGCATTTT CATGQGTQPQHF
12 TRBJ1-1 - - TRBV28 TGTGCCAGCAGCTACAGGAACACTGAAGCTTTCTTT CASSYRNTEAFF